Listed below are T cell receptor beta chains from one sample, sequenced in a study of prognosis after radiotherapy for stage I lung cancer. TCRdb independently ran MiXCR on the multiplex PCR reads; one entry per CDR3 protein. The data hold 15,000 to 20,000 distinct CDR3 sequences, with roughly half observed a single time. This sample comprised PBMCs, obtained before or after stereotactic body radiation therapy (not recorded which). The receptors stem from a donor aged 50 or older with non-small cell lung cancer. CDR3s include the opening cysteine and the closing phenylalanine or tryptophan. A D gene is named only where the DNA matches it firmly. Clone size is not always given. Where it is, it says once, few, many or a class for expanded clones.

CDR3aa	CDR3nt	v_gene	d_gene	j_gene	abundance
CASNTGQPNSPLHF	TGTGCCAGCAATACTGGACAGCCTAATTCACCCCTCCACTTT	TRBV6-2/TRBV6-3	.	TRBJ1-6	.
CASIQRPVELFF	TGTGCCAGCATTCAAAGGCCAGTGGAACTGTTTTTT	TRBV28	.	TRBJ1-4	once
CASSFLGRTEAFF	TGTGCCAGCAGCTTTTTGGGGCGCACTGAAGCTTTCTTT	TRBV11-1	.	TRBJ1-1	.
CATSFSDDEQFF	TGTGCCACCAGCTTTTCGGATGATGAGCAGTTCTTC	TRBV15	.	TRBJ2-1	many
CAPGTLNAYEQYF	TGTGCCCCCGGGACCTTAAATGCCTACGAGCAGTACTTC	TRBV2	.	TRBJ2-7	many
CASKRTGEDTQYF	TGTGCCAGCAAGAGGACGGGGGAGGACACGCAGTATTTT	TRBV6-1	.	TRBJ2-3	many
CASSLDSGSDEQFF	TGTGCCAGCAGCTTAGATAGCGGGAGCGATGAGCAGTTCTTC	TRBV7-2	TRBD2	TRBJ2-1	few
CASSALSAGGHYEQYF	TGTGCCAGCAGCGCCCTCTCAGCGGGAGGGCACTACGAGCAGTACTTC	TRBV11-2	TRBD2	TRBJ2-7	.
CASSLKQGGEKLFF	TGTGCCAGCAGCTTAAAACAGGGCGGTGAAAAACTGTTTTTT	TRBV13	.	TRBJ1-4	many
CATSGGGANECDDQFF	TGTGCCACCAGTGGAGGGGGGGCCAATGAATGTGATGATCAGTTCTTC	TRBV24-1	.	TRBJ2-1	.
CASSVPRVRSGNTIYF	TGTGCCAGCAGCGTTCCCAGGGTCCGCTCTGGAAACACCATATATTTT	TRBV2	.	TRBJ1-3	many
CASSLPGQGNTIYF	TGTGCCAGCAGCCTCCCGGGACAAGGAAACACCATATATTTT	TRBV3-1	.	TRBJ1-3	many
CSARLASSYNEQFF	TGCAGTGCTAGACTCGCTAGCTCCTACAATGAGCAGTTCTTC	TRBV20-1	.	TRBJ2-1	.
CASSIRYRGHTEAFF	TGTGCCAGCAGCATCCGTTACAGGGGTCACACTGAAGCTTTCTTT	TRBV7-2	TRBD1	TRBJ1-1	.
CAWSSRDRGPYEQYF	TGTGCCTGGAGTAGCCGGGACAGGGGCCCCTACGAGCAGTACTTC	TRBV30	TRBD1	TRBJ2-7	many
CATSKDSSGSRGDTQYF	TGTGCCACCAGCAAAGACTCTAGCGGGAGTCGGGGAGATACGCAGTATTTT	TRBV15	TRBD2	TRBJ2-3	many
CSARDSAAPWDSPLHF	TGCAGTGCTAGAGATTCCGCTGCTCCCTGGGATTCACCCCTCCACTTT	TRBV20-1	.	TRBJ1-6	many
CASPTMVKTDTQYF	TGTGCCAGCCCCACCATGGTGAAAACAGATACGCAGTATTTT	TRBV27	.	TRBJ2-3	.
CASSFSGLPGNTIYF	TGTGCCAGCAGTTTTTCCGGGTTACCTGGAAACACCATATATTTT	TRBV12-3/TRBV12-4	.	TRBJ1-3	.
CASSLVGTSGSHEQYF	TGTGCCAGCAGCTTAGTAGGGACTAGCGGGAGCCACGAGCAGTACTTC	TRBV11-2	TRBD2	TRBJ2-7	.
CASSRDSQETQYF	TGTGCCAGCAGCCGGGACAGTCAAGAGACCCAGTACTTC	TRBV7-9	TRBD1	TRBJ2-5	many
CASSFSSGLETQYF	TGTGCCAGCAGTTTTTCTAGCGGGTTGGAGACCCAGTACTTC	TRBV28	TRBD2	TRBJ2-5	many
CAISGNPNYNSPLHF	TGTGCCATCTCAGGGAACCCTAACTATAATTCACCCCTCCACTTT	TRBV6-1	.	TRBJ1-6	.
CASSAGASGTYNEQFF	TGTGCCAGCAGCGCCGGGGCTAGCGGGACCTACAATGAGCAGTTCTTC	TRBV9	TRBD2	TRBJ2-1	.
CASSVGRGLGEKLFF	TGTGCCAGCAGCGTAGGACGGGGGCTAGGGGAAAAACTGTTTTTT	TRBV9	.	TRBJ1-4	many
CASSLGGVAEQYF	TGTGCCAGCAGCTTAGGCGGGGTTGCCGAGCAGTACTTC	TRBV7-8	.	TRBJ2-7	medium-sized
CASKTDGAGNTIYF	TGTGCCAGTAAGACCGACGGGGCTGGAAACACCATATATTTT	TRBV19	.	TRBJ1-3	medium-sized
CATGRDFSAGELFF	TGTGCCACCGGCAGAGATTTTTCAGCCGGGGAGCTGTTTTTT	TRBV15	.	TRBJ2-2	.
CASSRGSGLGNTEAFF	TGTGCCAGCAGCCGGGGGTCAGGGCTGGGGAACACTGAAGCTTTCTTT	TRBV6-1	.	TRBJ1-1	.
CASSLGMNSPLHF	TGCGCCAGCAGCTTGGGAATGAATTCACCCCTCCACTTT	TRBV5-1	.	TRBJ1-6	many
CASSHLAGSPVDEQFF	TGTGCCAGCAGCCACCTAGCGGGTTCACCAGTCGATGAGCAGTTCTTC	TRBV9	TRBD2	TRBJ2-1	many
CAISLGQRAAVELFF	TGTGCCATCAGTTTGGGGCAGCGTGCGGCCGTGGAGCTGTTTTTT	TRBV28	.	TRBJ2-2	.
CASSLAVGGLETQYF	TGCGCCAGCAGCTTGGCCGTAGGGGGATTAGAGACCCAGTACTTC	TRBV5-1	.	TRBJ2-5	many
CASSLQGYYGYTF	TGTGCCAGCAGCTTACAGGGGTACTATGGCTACACCTTC	TRBV5-8	TRBD1	TRBJ1-2	many
CASSESRAQPQHF	TGCGCCAGCAGTGAGTCGAGGGCCCAGCCCCAGCATTTT	TRBV10-2	.	TRBJ1-5	many
CASSEIPLEGDTQYF	TGTGCCAGCAGTGAAATACCACTAGAGGGAGATACGCAGTATTTT	TRBV6-2/TRBV6-3	.	TRBJ2-3	.
CASIIRASGMGEQFF	TGTGCCAGTATTATACGTGCTAGTGGGATGGGTGAGCAGTTCTTC	TRBV19	.	TRBJ2-1	.
CASSSGGGIEAFF	TGTGCCAGCAGCTCCGGCGGGGGTATTGAAGCTTTCTTT	TRBV7-8	.	TRBJ1-1	many
CAISEVKGDQYF	TGTGCCATCAGTGAAGTTAAGGGAGACCAGTACTTC	TRBV10-3	.	TRBJ2-5	many
CSALDSYSNQPQHF	TGCAGTGCTCTAGACAGCTATAGCAATCAGCCCCAGCATTTT	TRBV20-1	.	TRBJ1-5	.
CASSDGGKDTGELFF	TGTGCCAGCAGTGACGGGGGGAAAGATACCGGGGAGCTGTTTTTT	TRBV6-4	.	TRBJ2-2	many
CSAIAGERSEAFF	TGCAGTGCTATTGCGGGGGAGAGGAGCGAAGCTTTCTTT	TRBV20-1	.	TRBJ1-1	many
CASSETGVAYEQYF	TGTGCCAGCAGTGAAACAGGGGTTGCCTACGAGCAGTACTTC	TRBV25-1	TRBD1	TRBJ2-7	many
CASSQQGAVSGANVLTF	TGTGCCAGCAGCCAACAGGGGGCCGTCTCTGGGGCCAACGTCCTGACTTTC	TRBV16	TRBD1	TRBJ2-6	many
CASSLRQGYGQPQHF	TGTGCCAGCAGTTTGAGACAGGGGTACGGTCAGCCCCAGCATTTT	TRBV28	TRBD1	TRBJ1-5	.
CASSFLRTSGRTSTDTQYF	TGCGCCAGCAGCTTTCTTAGGACTAGCGGGAGGACTAGCACAGATACGCAGTATTTT	TRBV5-1	TRBD2	TRBJ2-3	.
CASKLTGTIGRYEQYF	TGTGCCAGCAAATTAACCGGGACTATCGGGAGGTACGAGCAGTACTTT	TRBV6-1	TRBD2	TRBJ2-7	.
CASRKTSGDYNEQFF	TGTGCCTCCCGAAAAACTAGCGGAGACTACAATGAGCAGTTCTTC	TRBV30	TRBD2	TRBJ2-1	.
CASSFSAGVGANVLTF	TGTGCCAGCAGCTTTTCAGCGGGAGTTGGGGCCAACGTCCTGACTTTC	TRBV7-9	TRBD2	TRBJ2-6	.
CASSPRSIGSTDTQYF	TGTGCCAGCAGCCCCCGGTCGATCGGCAGCACAGATACGCAGTATTTT	TRBV3-1	.	TRBJ2-3	many
CASSLLAGGPSEQFF	TGTGCCAGCAGCCTCCTAGCGGGAGGGCCGAGTGAGCAGTTCTTC	TRBV7-8	TRBD2	TRBJ2-1	many
CAWAPTGFGLQYF	TGTGCCTGGGCGCCTACAGGGTTTGGATTACAGTACTTC	TRBV30	.	TRBJ2-7	many
CSVVASGGERAEQYF	TGCAGCGTTGTGGCGAGTGGAGGGGAGAGGGCGGAGCAGTACTTC	TRBV29-1	.	TRBJ2-7	.
CESSFNRGQPQHF	TGTGAAAGCAGTTTCAACAGGGGTCAGCCCCAGCATTTT	TRBV27	TRBD1	TRBJ1-5	.
CASSQLAFGQFF	TGTGCCAGCAGCCAACTAGCTTTTGGGCAGTTCTTC	TRBV2	.	TRBJ2-1	.
CASGPGTEQYF	TGTGCCAGCGGGCCGGGCACCGAGCAGTACTTC	TRBV7-6	.	TRBJ2-7	.
CASSLFTGDTQYF	TGCGCCAGCAGCTTGTTCACGGGGGATACGCAGTATTTT	TRBV5-1	.	TRBJ2-3	many
CSVETGRSYEQYF	TGCAGTGTCGAGACAGGGCGGTCCTACGAGCAGTACTTC	TRBV20-1	TRBD1	TRBJ2-7	many
CASSERTPPSPLHF	TGTGCCAGCAGTGAACGAACTCCTCCGTCGCCCCTCCACTTT	TRBV6-1	.	TRBJ1-6	.